The 16 T cell receptor beta chains listed next were all sequenced from one sample in a study of shared clonotypes between healthy human individuals. Clones were sequenced by immunoSEQ multiplex PCR, and TCRdb holds only the in-frame ones, with some missing. The table records 2 million to 2.5 million clones, approximately 96% of them present only once. Material for sequencing was naive CD4+ T cells sorted from blood. Subset of the sample: CD45RA+ positively selected. Receptors were obtained from a man younger than 30 in good health.

The chain employs TRBV30 and TRBJ1-6, with D possibly matching TRBD1 (5 bases). This CDR3 contains 15 residues. CDR1 is GTSNPN and CDR2 is SVGIG in the germline V gene (reference sequence). The V gene lost 5 bases and the J gene lost 4 bases, with 15 bases spanning the gap. The DNA for the CDR3 is TGTGCCTGGGGGGCCCAGGGCCCTTATAATTCACCCCTCCACTTT. This translates into CAWGAQGPYNSPLHF.

The V gene is TRBV19, the J gene TRBJ1-6, with no clear D. The CDR3 consists of 13 residues. Per germline, CDR1 LNHDA and CDR2 SQIVND (reference sequence). V was cut by 4 bases and J by 8 bases, with 9 bases left in between. The CDR3 loop reads CASSKSEHSPLHF. DNA of the CDR3: TGTGCCAGTAGTAAATCGGAGCATTCACCCCTCCACTTT.

V and J are TRBV4-2 and TRBJ2-3, with 7 bases that match TRBD1. V shed 5 bases, J shed 0 bases, and the junction held 11 bases outside the gene matches. The CDR3 is made up of 17 amino acids. The germline V gene encodes CDR1 LGHNA and CDR2 YNFKEQ. CDR3 DNA: TGTGCCAGCAGCGACGGGACAGCCAGCCCTAGCACAGATACGCAGTATTTT. Protein: CASSDGTASPSTDTQYF.

This sequence joins TRBV10-3 and TRBJ2-5; D is unclear. The DNA end lines up better with TRBJ2-7; the J call may be wrong. CDR1 is ENHRY, CDR2 SYGVKD, per germline. The CDR3 length is 12 residues. CDR3 coding DNA: TGTGCCATCAGTAGTGACGGCTACGAGCAGTACTTC. Its protein is CAISSDGYEQYF.

For this clone: Additional DNA sequences in this sample encode the identical CDR3. The V and J genes are TRBV7-2 and TRBJ2-5; D unresolved. Germline V lookup: CDR1 SGHTA, CDR2 FQGNSA. V dropped 5 bases and J dropped 4 bases, with 5 bases sitting between them. The CDR3 totals 11 residues. CDR3 DNA: TGTGCCAGCAGCCCCCGAGAGACCCAGTACTTC. Its protein is CASSPRETQYF.

This rearrangement joins TRBV4-3 to TRBJ2-5, with D tentatively TRBD1 (5 bases). This CDR3 is 16 amino acids long. Trimming took 0 bases from V and 5 from J, leaving 16 bases between them. Per germline, CDR1 LGHNA and CDR2 YSLEER. Written as DNA, the CDR3 is TGCGCCAGCAGCCAAGATCTAGGACAATTGGGGGAGACCCAGTACTTC. Translation: CASSQDLGQLGETQYF.

This chain links TRBV2 with TRBJ2-7; TRBD2 agrees at 9 bases. CDR3 length equals 14 residues. With V trimmed by 4 bases and J by 9 bases, 10 bases remained unmatched. Looked up from germline, CDR1 is SNHLY and CDR2 is FYNNEI. The CDR3 region is CASSGLAELSGQYF. The CDR3 DNA reads as TGTGCCAGCAGTGGACTAGCGGAGCTTTCAGGGCAGTACTTC. The whole variable domain, remainder taken from reference TRBV2 and TRBJ2-7, is EPEVTQTPSHQVTQMGQEVILRCVPISNHLYFYWYRQILGQKVEFLVSFYNNEISEKSEIFDDQFSVERPDGSNFTLKIRSTKLEDSAMYFCASSGLAELSGQYFGPGTRLTVT.

The V and J genes are TRBV5-1 and TRBJ2-2; 13 bases agree with TRBD2. Germline trimming cut 4 bases from V and 5 bases from J; bases unmatched to any gene: 11. Germline CDR1 reads SGHRS; CDR2 reads YFSETQ. The CDR3 totals 18 residues. In DNA, the CDR3 is TGCGCCAGCAGCCCTGGACTAGCGGGAGCGACCGGGACCGGGGAGCTGTTTTTT. This encodes CASSPGLAGATGTGELFF.

The CDR3 bases are TGTGCCAGCAGTGCCAGACTAGCGGGAGGGATAACAGATACGCAGTATTTT. This translates into CASSARLAGGITDTQYF. V and J are TRBV6-1 and TRBJ2-3; TRBD2 agrees at 14 bases. The CDR3 contains 17 residues. Germline trimming cut 4 bases from V and 3 bases from J; bases unmatched to any gene: 6. Looked up from germline, CDR1 is MNHNS and CDR2 is SASEGT.

J is TRBJ1-3 and V is TRBV10-3, with unresolved D. Trimming left V 6 bases short and J 4 bases short, with 10 bases between. CDR3 length: 13 residues. CDR1 ENHRY and CDR2 SYGVKD come from the germline V gene. The CDR3 DNA reads TGTGCCATCAGCCCCGGGCCCGGAAACACCATATATTTT. Protein product: CAISPGPGNTIYF.

V is TRBV6-1 and J is TRBJ2-7, with D possibly matching TRBD2 (5 bases). The germline V gene encodes CDR1 MNHNS and CDR2 SASEGT. Trimming shortened V by 4 bases and J by 2 bases, and 9 bases separated the two germline ends. The CDR3 contains 13 residues. Here the CDR3 reads CASSGTPAYEQYF. CDR3 bases: TGTGCCAGCAGTGGGACTCCCGCCTACGAGCAGTACTTC.

This clone was seen only once. V usage is TRBV4-3 and J usage is TRBJ2-5; a possible D gene is TRBD1 (6 bases). The V gene lost 0 bases and the J gene lost 5 bases, with 13 bases spanning the gap. This CDR3 is 15 amino acids long. CDR1 is LGHNA and CDR2 is YSLEER in the germline V gene. The CDR3 sequence: CASSQENRDRETQYF. For the CDR3, the DNA is TGCGCCAGCAGCCAAGAGAACAGGGACCGGGAGACCCAGTACTTC.

This CDR3 reads CASSLGGDSNQPQHF. DNA for the CDR3: TGTGCCAGCAGCTTAGGAGGGGATAGCAATCAGCCCCAGCATTTT. This rearrangement joins TRBV7-2 to TRBJ1-5; D perhaps matches TRBD1 (5 bases). Germline CDR1 and CDR2: SGHTA and FQGNSA. This CDR3 has 15 amino acids. V was cut by 1 base and J by 0 bases, with 7 bases left in between.

V gene TRBV29-1 combines with J gene TRBJ2-3, with 7 bases lining up with TRBD1. After removal of 3 bases from V and 5 bases from J, the junction contained 11 bases not matched to a gene. This CDR3 has 15 amino acids. CDR1 and CDR2 (germline): SQVTM, ANQGSEA. CDR3 bases: TGCAGCGTTGATAAGGCAGTTAGGGGGCGAGATACGCAGTATTTT. Its translation: CSVDKAVRGRDTQYF.

The CDR3 region has the DNA TGTGCCAGCAGCCCACGGACAGGGGAGTTCTCTAATGAAAAACTGTTTTTT. Translated: CASSPRTGEFSNEKLFF. The rearrangement uses TRBV14 and TRBJ1-4; 9 nucleotides match TRBD1. This CDR3 spans 17 amino acids. The trim removed 4 bases at V and 3 bases at J, leaving 9 bases unmatched. Germline CDR1 and CDR2: SGHDN and FVKESK.

The chain recombines TRBV6-1 with TRBJ2-5; D gene uncertain. Trimming removed 3 bases from V and 4 bases from J, with 12 bases in between. The CDR3 has 14 amino acids. The germline V gene has CDR1 MNHNS and CDR2 SASEGT. In DNA form, the CDR3 reads TGTGCCAGCAGTGACGCCACGGTTCGAGAGACCCAGTACTTC. Protein: CASSDATVRETQYF.